In its sample, the clone carrying this T cell receptor beta chain was seen a few times. Semi-nested PCR with Nested Universal Primer A followed constant-region reverse priming of full-length variable regions. TCRdb re-analysed the 5' RACE reads in MiXCR, keeping a single row per CDR3 protein. The data show about 54,000 distinct CDR3 sequences, with over 15% seen just once and 2% to 2.5% held by the top ten. CDR3 length: 16 amino acids. Germline V gene sequence: CDR1 SGHRS, CDR2 YFSETQ. The V segment lost 4 bases and the J segment 4 bases; nucleotides outside the gene matches: 3. Naive CD4+ T cells were purified with Tregs depleted by CD25.

This clonotype originated in a female donor with breast cancer. Sequencing was done on a sample of naive CD4+ T cells sorted from blood. Subset defined: naive CD4+ T cells, CD4+CD45RA+CD25-. The chain couples TRBV5-1 to TRBJ2-3, with TRBD2 matching 16 bases. The CDR3 region has the DNA TGCGCCAGCAGCCCGGGACTAGCGGGAGGGGCAGATACGCAGTATTTT. Translating gives CASSPGLAGGADTQYF.